These 25 T cell receptor beta chains share one sample of origin, sequenced in a study of T cell changes during pregnancy in multiple sclerosis. The repertoire was sequenced with immunoSEQ multiplex PCR; TCRdb's copy has only in-frame clones and lacks some. The sample lists under 40,000 clones; 92% were seen once. This sample comprised CD8+ T cells from peripheral blood mononuclear cells, obtained before pregnancy. Receptors were obtained from a female donor with multiple sclerosis, enrolled in a pregnancy study.

This clone turned up a few times. The V gene is TRBV5-1, the J gene TRBJ2-7; D might be TRBD1 (5 bases). Trimming removed 0 bases at V and 5 bases at J, with 12 bases between. CDR3 length equals 14 residues. Germline CDR1 and CDR2: SGHRS and YFSETQ. CDR3 in amino acids: CASSLALGLDEQYF. As DNA, the CDR3 is TGCGCCAGCAGCTTGGCCCTGGGGCTGGACGAGCAGTACTTC. The full variable domain, its missing parts supplied by reference TRBV5-1 and TRBJ2-7, is KAGVTQTPRYLIKTRGQQVTLSCSPISGHRSVSWYQQTPGQGLQFLFEYFSETQRNKGNFPGRFSGRQFSNSRSEMNVSTLELGDSALYLCASSLALGLDEQYFGPGTRLTVT.

The gene calls are TRBV7-2 and TRBJ2-4; tentative D call: TRBD2 (6 bases). The V gene's germline CDR1 is SGHTA and CDR2 FQGNSA. Trimming took off 5 bases at V and 6 bases at J, with 23 bases between the two ends. The CDR3 totals 17 residues. The CDR3 DNA reads as TGTGCCAGCAGCCTCTGGGAGGTCAATCTGGGGCGAAACATTCAGTACTTC. Protein: CASSLWEVNLGRNIQYF.

V usage is TRBV7-6 and J usage is TRBJ2-1; 8 bases align to TRBD2. J gave up 8 bases and V 1 base, and 10 bases lay outside the gene matches. Germline V gene lookup returns CDR1 SGHVS and CDR2 FNYEAQ. There are 16 residues in the CDR3. CDR3 sequence reads: CASSLGVLGGGDEQFF. The CDR3 DNA reads TGTGCCAGCAGCTTAGGGGTACTCGGGGGGGGAGATGAGCAGTTCTTC.

The sample holds a few counts of this clone. CDR3 bases: TGTGCCAGCAGTCCAGAGACAGGGATTGTTCAGCCCCAGCATTTT. This gives the protein CASSPETGIVQPQHF. The chain links TRBV28 to TRBJ1-5; TRBD1 agrees at 7 bases. CDR3 length: 15 residues. J gave up 6 bases and V 5 bases, and 10 bases lay outside the gene matches. From germline, CDR1 is MDHEN and CDR2 SYDVKM.

The V call is TRBV5-5, the J call TRBJ2-3; 8 bases map to TRBD1. The length of the CDR3 is 18 residues. The ends lost 2 bases at V and 2 bases at J; junction bases unmatched: 13. Per germline, CDR1 SGHKS and CDR2 YYEKEE (reference sequence). The CDR3 nucleotides are TGTGCCAGCAGCTTCTTGTTCCCAGGACAGGGCCCCACAGATACGCAGTATTTT. As protein: CASSFLFPGQGPTDTQYF.

The chain recombines TRBV29-1 with TRBJ2-2; 8 nucleotides line up with TRBD1. In germline, CDR1 is SQVTM, CDR2 ANQGSEA. V lost 6 bases to trimming and J lost 5 bases; unmatched junction nucleotides: 5. The CDR3 spans 13 residues. CDR3 amino acids: CSVEQGETGELFF. The CDR3 nucleotides are TGCAGCGTGGAACAGGGGGAAACCGGGGAGCTGTTTTTT.

The V call is TRBV4-1, the J call TRBJ2-7; 10 bases line up with TRBD2. This CDR3 is 16 amino acids long. Germline V CDR1 and CDR2: MGHRA, YSYEKL. The V segment lost 1 base and the J segment 5 bases; nucleotides outside the gene matches: 8. CDR3 DNA: TGCGCCAGCAGCCAAGTTCCCCTAGCGGGAGAGGACGAGCAGTACTTC. Protein sequence: CASSQVPLAGEDEQYF.

The V and J genes are TRBV5-4 and TRBJ1-6, with D perhaps TRBD1 (5 bases). Germline lookup yields CDR1 SGHNT and CDR2 YYREEE (reference sequence). V was trimmed by 2 bases and J by 8 bases, leaving 11 bases between them. This CDR3 region has 14 residues. The CDR3, as DNA: TGTGCCAGCAGCTTTCGAGACAGTTATTCACCCCTCCACTTT. It translates to CASSFRDSYSPLHF.

The V gene is TRBV28, the J gene TRBJ2-1; a weak D match, TRBD1 (6 bases). This CDR3 contains 15 residues. The germline V gene encodes CDR1 MDHEN and CDR2 SYDVKM. Trimming removed 5 bases at V and 11 bases at J, with 22 bases between. This chain's CDR3 is CASSPKLTGSRQQFF. The CDR3 nucleotides read TGTGCCAGCAGTCCTAAACTTACAGGGAGCAGGCAGCAGTTCTTC.

This sequence joins TRBV18 and TRBJ2-1; D gene ambiguous. This CDR3 has 15 amino acids. Trimming cost V 2 bases and J 0 bases, with 8 bases left between them. Germline V lookup: CDR1 KGHSH, CDR2 LQKENI. The CDR3 spells CASSPKRSSYNEQFF. CDR3 DNA sequence: TGTGCCAGCTCACCAAAGAGGAGCTCCTACAATGAGCAGTTCTTC.

The chain joins TRBV27 to TRBJ2-2; 8 nucleotides agree with TRBD1. Germline CDR1 is MNHEY and CDR2 is SMNVEV (reference sequence). The CDR3 extends over 14 amino acids. Trimming removed 5 bases from V and 7 bases from J; junction bases left unmatched: 6. The CDR3 bases are TGTGCCAGCAGTGCGGACAGGGCCGGCGGGGAGCTGTTTTTT. Its translation is CASSADRAGGELFF.

The chain links TRBV27 to TRBJ2-2, with D perhaps TRBD1 (6 bases). Per the germline V gene, CDR1 is MNHEY and CDR2 is SMNVEV (reference sequence). Deletions cut 4 bases from V and 4 bases from J, with 10 bases between. The CDR3 covers 14 residues. The CDR3 loop reads CASSSGAGTGELFF. The CDR3 region has the DNA TGTGCCAGCAGTTCAGGGGCAGGCACCGGGGAGCTGTTTTTT.

CDR3: CASSLAQGVLNYEQYF. The DNA of the CDR3 is TGTGCCAGCAGCTTAGCGCAGGGCGTTCTGAACTACGAGCAGTACTTC. The V and J genes are TRBV7-9 and TRBJ2-7, with a possible D match to TRBD1 (5 bases). The germline V gene encodes CDR1 SEHNR and CDR2 FQNEAQ (reference sequence). V lost 0 bases and J 3 bases, leaving 15 bases between the germline ends. The CDR3 consists of 16 residues. The variable domain in full, completed from reference TRBV7-9 and TRBJ2-7, reads DTGVSQNPRHKITKRGQNVTFRCDPISEHNRLYWYRQTLGQGPEFLTYFQNEAQLEKSRLLSDRFSAERPKGSFSTLEIQRTEQGDSAMYLCASSLAQGVLNYEQYFGPGTRLTVT.

This sequence joins TRBV19 and TRBJ1-3, with D possibly matching TRBD1 (6 bases). Germline V lookup: CDR1 LNHDA, CDR2 SQIVND (reference sequence). CDR3 length equals 15 residues. V was pared by 6 bases and J by 0 bases, with 12 bases between. CDR3: CASSPDSSSGNTIYF. CDR3 bases: TGTGCCAGTAGCCCGGACAGCAGCTCTGGAAACACCATATATTTT.

The V and J genes are TRBV27 and TRBJ2-1, with 7 nucleotides matching TRBD1. Germline CDR1 and CDR2: MNHEY and SMNVEV (reference sequence). The CDR3 runs 11 residues. Trimming cost V 8 bases and J 15 bases; bases outside gene matches: 10. CDR3 DNA: TGTGCCAGCGGCATTGGGACAGTTACGTTCTTC. Encoded protein: CASGIGTVTFF.

The rearrangement uses TRBV4-1 and TRBJ1-5; possibly TRBD1 for D (6 bases). The CDR3 has 16 amino acids. V lost 0 bases and J lost 4, with 13 bases in between. Germline CDR1 reads MGHRA; CDR2 reads YSYEKL. CDR3 sequence: CASSQDYWTANQPQHF. The CDR3 DNA reads TGCGCCAGCAGCCAAGACTATTGGACAGCTAATCAGCCCCAGCATTTT.

This clone was recorded once. The chain combines TRBV11-1 with TRBJ2-4; perhaps TRBD2 as D (6 bases). The V gene's germline CDR1 is SGHAT and CDR2 FQDESV (reference sequence). The V and J ends lost 5 bases and 0 bases respectively, with 14 bases between them. The CDR3 contains 16 residues. The CDR3 DNA reads TGTGCCAGCAGCCCTCGTCAGGGACTAGCCAAAAACATTCAGTACTTC. Protein product: CASSPRQGLAKNIQYF. Drawing the rest from reference TRBV11-1 and TRBJ2-4, the complete variable domain is EAEVAQSPRYKITEKSQAVAFWCDPISGHATLYWYRQILGQGPELLVQFQDESVVDDSQLPKDRFSAERLKGVDSTLKIQPAELGDSAMYLCASSPRQGLAKNIQYFGAGTRLSVL.

The rearrangement links TRBV11-2 to TRBJ1-1; a weak D match, TRBD1 (5 bases). The germline V gene has CDR1 SGHAT and CDR2 FQNNGV. Trimming removed 2 bases at V and 4 bases at J, with 11 bases between. This CDR3 is 14 amino acids long. The CDR3 loop reads CASSLPREITEAFF. CDR3 sequence (DNA): TGTGCCAGCAGCTTACCCAGGGAAATCACTGAAGCTTTCTTT.

The J gene is TRBJ2-1, the V gene TRBV5-1, with 8 bases matching TRBD2. The V segment lost 0 bases and the J segment 0 bases; nucleotides outside the gene matches: 5. This CDR3 is 17 amino acids long. CDR1 is SGHRS, CDR2 YFSETQ, per germline. The CDR3, as DNA: TGCGCCAGCAGCTTGGGGGTAGCGGGAAGCTCCTACAATGAGCAGTTCTTC. Protein sequence: CASSLGVAGSSYNEQFF. Combining the CDR3 with reference TRBV5-1 and TRBJ2-1 gives the whole variable domain KAGVTQTPRYLIKTRGQQVTLSCSPISGHRSVSWYQQTPGQGLQFLFEYFSETQRNKGNFPGRFSGRQFSNSRSEMNVSTLELGDSALYLCASSLGVAGSSYNEQFFGPGTRLTVL.

V usage is TRBV7-3 and J usage is TRBJ1-1; possibly TRBD1 for D (5 bases). Between the trimmed V and J ends, which lost 5 bases and 1 base, there was a span of 8 bases. Germline CDR1 reads SGHTA; CDR2 reads FQGTGA. This CDR3 region has 13 residues. The CDR3 spells CASSAGRNTEAFF. The CDR3 nucleotides read TGTGCCAGCAGCGCGGGACGGAACACTGAAGCTTTCTTT. The full variable domain, in which reference TRBV7-3 and TRBJ1-1 provide the parts outside the CDR3, is GAGVSQTPSNKVTEKGKYVELRCDPISGHTALYWYRQSLGQGPEFLIYFQGTGAADDSGLPNDRFFAVRPEGSVSTLKIQRTERGDSAVYLCASSAGRNTEAFFGQGTRLTVV.

The chain employs TRBV7-9 and TRBJ2-5, with a weak D call TRBD1 (6 bases). Germline loops: CDR1 SEHNR, CDR2 FQNEAQ (reference sequence). CDR3 length: 16 residues. Trimming took 5 bases from V and 1 from J, leaving 17 bases between them. The CDR3: CASSQGPARGQETQYF. CDR3 in DNA: TGTGCCAGCAGCCAGGGGCCAGCAAGGGGCCAAGAGACCCAGTACTTC.

The chain has TRBV7-9 and TRBJ2-7; TRBD1 matches 7 bases. The CDR3 runs to 15 residues. Germline V gene lookup returns CDR1 SEHNR and CDR2 FQNEAQ (reference sequence). The V and J ends lost 5 bases and 2 bases, in that order; junction bases with no gene match: 9. The CDR3 region is CASSAKTGTAYEQYF. In DNA, the CDR3 is TGTGCCAGCAGCGCGAAAACCGGGACAGCCTACGAGCAGTACTTC. The full variable domain, with the rest looked up from reference TRBV7-9 and TRBJ2-7, is DTGVSQNPRHKITKRGQNVTFRCDPISEHNRLYWYRQTLGQGPEFLTYFQNEAQLEKSRLLSDRFSAERPKGSFSTLEIQRTEQGDSAMYLCASSAKTGTAYEQYFGPGTRLTVT.

This rearrangement joins TRBV28 to TRBJ2-1; TRBD1 aligns across 12 bases. Trimming took 5 bases from V and 10 from J; bases not matched to a gene: 12. The CDR3 runs 16 residues. Per germline, CDR1 MDHEN and CDR2 SYDVKM. CDR3 in DNA: TGTGCCAGCAGTCCACCGGGACAGGGGGCCCTTGGGGAGCAGTTCTTC. It specifies CASSPPGQGALGEQFF.

The chain couples TRBV27 to TRBJ2-7; TRBD1 aligns across 9 bases. Germline V gene data show CDR1 as MNHEY and CDR2 as SMNVEV (reference sequence). The CDR3 spans 15 residues. J gave up 3 bases and V 4 bases, and 7 bases lay outside the gene matches. CDR3 bases: TGTGCCAGCAGTTCGCGCCGGGACAGGGTCTACGAGCAGTACTTC. This sequence encodes CASSSRRDRVYEQYF.

The chain recombines TRBV11-3 with TRBJ2-3, with TRBD2 identical over 8 bases. This CDR3 contains 15 residues. CDR1 is SGHNT, CDR2 YENEEA, per germline. Germline trimming cut 5 bases from V and 2 bases from J; bases unmatched to any gene: 6. CDR3 loop: CASSRERGLTDTQYF. CDR3 nucleotide sequence: TGTGCCAGCAGCCGCGAGCGGGGGCTCACAGATACGCAGTATTTT.